These T cell receptor beta chains were read from a single sample in a study of shared clonotypes between healthy human individuals. The repertoire was sequenced with immunoSEQ multiplex PCR; TCRdb's copy has only in-frame clones and lacks some. The sample includes hundreds of thousands of clones, 72% of them seen just once. Sequencing was carried out using memory CD4+ T cells sorted from blood. The receptors were sampled from a woman aged 25-40 years in good health. CDR3s include the opening cysteine and the closing phenylalanine or tryptophan. Fields, in order: clone size, V gene, D gene, J gene, CDR3 DNA, CDR3 protein. A D gene is named only where the DNA matches it firmly. Rows give clone size only sometimes, using once, few, many, or a class for an expanded clone.

clone size: NA; V gene: TRBV7-9; D gene: TRBD2; J gene: TRBJ2-3; CDR3 DNA: TGTGCCAGCGGAAATAGGGCAGGGAGGGAAGATACGCAGTATTTT; CDR3 protein: CASGNRAGREDTQYF
clone size: NA; V gene: TRBV29-1; D gene: TRBD1; J gene: TRBJ1-4; CDR3 DNA: TGCAGCGTTCAGGGACAGGGGTCTAATGAAAAACTGTTTTTT; CDR3 protein: CSVQGQGSNEKLFF
clone size: NA; V gene: TRBV19; D gene: TRBD2; J gene: TRBJ2-7; CDR3 DNA: TGTGCCAGTAGTCCCGGACTAGCGGGAGGCGTTTACGAGCAGTACTTC; CDR3 protein: CASSPGLAGGVYEQYF
clone size: many; V gene: TRBV29-1; D gene: NA; J gene: TRBJ1-1; CDR3 DNA: TGCAGCGTTAGTCGGGGGCGGATCACTGAAGCTTTCTTT; CDR3 protein: CSVSRGRITEAFF
clone size: NA; V gene: TRBV19; D gene: NA; J gene: TRBJ2-4; CDR3 DNA: TGTGCCAGTAGTGAAAGCCGGGGAAGAAACATTCAGTACTTC; CDR3 protein: CASSESRGRNIQYF
clone size: NA; V gene: TRBV5-4; D gene: NA; J gene: TRBJ2-2; CDR3 DNA: TGTGCCAGCAGTCAACCGGGACAAAACACCGGGGAGCTGTTTTTT; CDR3 protein: CASSQPGQNTGELFF
clone size: NA; V gene: TRBV7-2; D gene: TRBD1; J gene: TRBJ1-3; CDR3 DNA: TGTGCCAGCAGCTTAGGGGCAGGGGGCTTTGGAAACACCATATATTTT; CDR3 protein: CASSLGAGGFGNTIYF
clone size: many; V gene: TRBV28; D gene: NA; J gene: TRBJ2-5; CDR3 DNA: TGTGCCAGCAGTTCCTCGGTCCAAGAGACCCAGTACTTC; CDR3 protein: CASSSSVQETQYF
clone size: NA; V gene: TRBV9; D gene: NA; J gene: TRBJ2-6; CDR3 DNA: TGTGCCAGCAGCGTAGGTTTGTGGGGCAGGACCACTGGGGCCAACGTCCTGACTTTC; CDR3 protein: CASSVGLWGRTTGANVLTF
clone size: NA; V gene: TRBV15; D gene: TRBD2; J gene: TRBJ2-3; CDR3 DNA: TGTGCCACCAGCTCCCAAGCGGGGTTCACAGATACGCAGTATTTT; CDR3 protein: CATSSQAGFTDTQYF
clone size: once; V gene: TRBV4-3; D gene: NA; J gene: TRBJ2-1; CDR3 DNA: TGCGCCAGCAGCCAATACAATGAGCAGTTCTTC; CDR3 protein: CASSQYNEQFF
clone size: NA; V gene: TRBV10-3; D gene: TRBD2; J gene: TRBJ2-7; CDR3 DNA: TGTGCCATCAGTGATGGGACTAGCAGCTACGAGCAGTACTTC; CDR3 protein: CAISDGTSSYEQYF
clone size: NA; V gene: TRBV7-3; D gene: NA; J gene: TRBJ2-7; CDR3 DNA: TGTGCCAGCAGCTTAACGCCGGGGATCGAGCAGTACTTC; CDR3 protein: CASSLTPGIEQYF
clone size: NA; V gene: TRBV28; D gene: NA; J gene: TRBJ1-1; CDR3 DNA: TGTGCCAGCAAGAAAAATTCAAGAGCTTTCTTT; CDR3 protein: CASKKNSRAFF
clone size: NA; V gene: TRBV29-1; D gene: NA; J gene: TRBJ2-3; CDR3 DNA: TGCAGCGTTGTGCTAGCAGGTACCACAGATACGCAGTATTTT; CDR3 protein: CSVVLAGTTDTQYF
clone size: NA; V gene: TRBV29-1; D gene: TRBD2; J gene: TRBJ2-2; CDR3 DNA: TGCAGCGCTAAAATCGGGACTACCTCGAACACCGGGGAGCTGTTTTTT; CDR3 protein: CSAKIGTTSNTGELFF
clone size: few; V gene: TRBV7-8; D gene: NA; J gene: TRBJ2-5; CDR3 DNA: TGTGCCAGCAGCACAGAAGCTCCGGCCCAGTACTTC; CDR3 protein: CASSTEAPAQYF
clone size: many; V gene: TRBV5-4; D gene: TRBD1; J gene: TRBJ1-5; CDR3 DNA: TGTGCCACAAGCTCCTGGGACAGGGCGAGCAATCAGCCCCAGCATTTT; CDR3 protein: CATSSWDRASNQPQHF
clone size: NA; V gene: TRBV7-2; D gene: NA; J gene: TRBJ1-2; CDR3 DNA: TGTGCCAGCAGCTTAGGATATACCCCTGGAGGCTACACCTTC; CDR3 protein: CASSLGYTPGGYTF
clone size: NA; V gene: TRBV6-5; D gene: TRBD2; J gene: TRBJ2-1; CDR3 DNA: TGTGCCAGCAGTTACACGGGACTAGCTTTCACTGAGCAGTTCTTC; CDR3 protein: CASSYTGLAFTEQFF
clone size: NA; V gene: TRBV19; D gene: NA; J gene: TRBJ1-1; CDR3 DNA: TGTGCCAGTAGCCCCTTAACCGGAGGAGGCAGCCCTGGGGAAGCTTTCTTT; CDR3 protein: CASSPLTGGGSPGEAFF
clone size: once; V gene: TRBV7-2; D gene: NA; J gene: TRBJ1-1; CDR3 DNA: TGTGCCAGCAGCTCGACCGGACAGATTAACACTGAAGCTTTCTTT; CDR3 protein: CASSSTGQINTEAFF
clone size: NA; V gene: TRBV20-1; D gene: NA; J gene: TRBJ2-5; CDR3 DNA: TGCAGTGCTAGGAAGACCCAGTACTTC; CDR3 protein: CSARKTQYF
clone size: NA; V gene: TRBV7-9; D gene: NA; J gene: TRBJ2-2; CDR3 DNA: TGTGCCAGCAGCTTAATTGGTCAGGGGAACACCGGGGAGCTGTTTTTT; CDR3 protein: CASSLIGQGNTGELFF
clone size: NA; V gene: TRBV2; D gene: TRBD1; J gene: TRBJ1-5; CDR3 DNA: TGTGCCAGCAATAGGGACAGGGGCCCCAATCAGCCCCAGCATTTT; CDR3 protein: CASNRDRGPNQPQHF
clone size: NA; V gene: TRBV30; D gene: TRBD1; J gene: TRBJ1-2; CDR3 DNA: TGTGCCTGGCGTACAGGGGGCTGGTATGGCTACACCTTC; CDR3 protein: CAWRTGGWYGYTF
clone size: NA; V gene: TRBV18; D gene: TRBD1; J gene: TRBJ1-5; CDR3 DNA: TGTGCCAGCTCAAAAGTTGGGACAGGGGATCATCCCCAGCATTTT; CDR3 protein: CASSKVGTGDHPQHF
clone size: NA; V gene: TRBV29-1; D gene: TRBD1; J gene: TRBJ1-5; CDR3 DNA: TGCAGCGTCGCCGACAGGGATAGCAATCAGCCCCAGCATTTT; CDR3 protein: CSVADRDSNQPQHF
clone size: NA; V gene: TRBV5-1; D gene: TRBD2; J gene: TRBJ2-3; CDR3 DNA: TGCGCCAGCAGCTTGGTGGCTAGCGGGGTTGGAGATACGCAGTATTTT; CDR3 protein: CASSLVASGVGDTQYF
clone size: NA; V gene: TRBV6-6; D gene: NA; J gene: TRBJ2-7; CDR3 DNA: TGTGCCAGCAGTTACTCGGGCGCCTACGAGCAGTACTTC; CDR3 protein: CASSYSGAYEQYF
clone size: NA; V gene: TRBV19; D gene: TRBD1; J gene: TRBJ2-1; CDR3 DNA: TGTGCCAGTAGTATAAGGACAGGGGGCAATGAGCAGTTCTTC; CDR3 protein: CASSIRTGGNEQFF
clone size: many; V gene: TRBV6-6; D gene: NA; J gene: TRBJ1-1; CDR3 DNA: TGTGCCAGCAGTTACTTTGGGGGGGCTGAAGCTTTCTTT; CDR3 protein: CASSYFGGAEAFF
clone size: few; V gene: TRBV25-1; D gene: TRBD2; J gene: TRBJ2-7; CDR3 DNA: TGTGCCAGCAGTGACAGCGGGGAAACCTACGAGCAGTACTTC; CDR3 protein: CASSDSGETYEQYF
clone size: NA; V gene: TRBV28; D gene: NA; J gene: TRBJ2-7; CDR3 DNA: TGTGCCAGCAGTTTATGGGGCAGGGCCGAGCAGTACTTC; CDR3 protein: CASSLWGRAEQYF
clone size: NA; V gene: TRBV9; D gene: NA; J gene: TRBJ1-1; CDR3 DNA: TGTGCCAGCAGCGTAGCCGGGGACGGACTTAACACTGAAGCTTTCTTT; CDR3 protein: CASSVAGDGLNTEAFF
clone size: many; V gene: TRBV29-1; D gene: TRBD2; J gene: TRBJ2-3; CDR3 DNA: TGCAGCGGTGGGACTAGCGGGGATACGCAGTATTTT; CDR3 protein: CSGGTSGDTQYF
clone size: NA; V gene: TRBV19; D gene: NA; J gene: TRBJ2-7; CDR3 DNA: TGTGCCAGTAGTGAGTCGGGACGCTTCTACGAGCAGTACTTC; CDR3 protein: CASSESGRFYEQYF
clone size: NA; V gene: TRBV29-1; D gene: TRBD1; J gene: TRBJ1-1; CDR3 DNA: TGCAGCGGTGGGACAGTAGACTACACTGAAGCTTTCTTT; CDR3 protein: CSGGTVDYTEAFF
clone size: NA; V gene: TRBV28; D gene: NA; J gene: TRBJ1-5; CDR3 DNA: TGTGCCAGCAGTTTACCTTTAACTCAGCCCCAGCATTTT; CDR3 protein: CASSLPLTQPQHF
clone size: NA; V gene: TRBV7-9; D gene: TRBD2; J gene: TRBJ2-5; CDR3 DNA: TGTGCCAGCAGCTTAGACGAACTAGCGGGAGGAGAGACCCAGTACTTC; CDR3 protein: CASSLDELAGGETQYF
clone size: NA; V gene: TRBV2; D gene: NA; J gene: TRBJ1-5; CDR3 DNA: TGTGCCAGCAGTGAAGCCCTTTATAGCAATCAGCCCCAGCATTTT; CDR3 protein: CASSEALYSNQPQHF
clone size: NA; V gene: TRBV19; D gene: NA; J gene: TRBJ2-7; CDR3 DNA: TGTGCCAGTAGTATAGGACCGGGCTACGAGCAGTACTTC; CDR3 protein: CASSIGPGYEQYF
clone size: few; V gene: TRBV5-4; D gene: TRBD2; J gene: TRBJ2-2; CDR3 DNA: TGTGCCAGCAGCACGCCGGGACTAGAGTACACCGGGGAGCTGTTTTTT; CDR3 protein: CASSTPGLEYTGELFF
clone size: NA; V gene: TRBV28; D gene: NA; J gene: TRBJ2-1; CDR3 DNA: TGTGCCAGCAGTTTAGATCCAGGTACCAATGAGCAGTTCTTC; CDR3 protein: CASSLDPGTNEQFF
clone size: NA; V gene: TRBV5-1; D gene: TRBD2; J gene: TRBJ2-2; CDR3 DNA: TGCGCCAGCGTGGTGACTAGCGGGAGCCTGAACACCGGGGAGCTGTTTTTT; CDR3 protein: CASVVTSGSLNTGELFF
clone size: few; V gene: TRBV9; D gene: NA; J gene: TRBJ2-5; CDR3 DNA: TGTGCCAGCAGTCGGGAGACACTACAAGAGACCCAGTACTTC; CDR3 protein: CASSRETLQETQYF
clone size: many; V gene: TRBV5-1; D gene: TRBD1; J gene: TRBJ1-1; CDR3 DNA: TGCGCCAGCAGCTTGGGGACAGGGGAGCGGGCTGAAGCTTTCTTT; CDR3 protein: CASSLGTGERAEAFF
clone size: once; V gene: TRBV11-1; D gene: NA; J gene: TRBJ2-3; CDR3 DNA: TGTGCCAGCATGAGCTACGGAGGCACAGATACGCAGTATTTT; CDR3 protein: CASMSYGGTDTQYF
clone size: NA; V gene: TRBV5-1; D gene: TRBD2; J gene: TRBJ2-5; CDR3 DNA: TGCGCCAGCAGCTTGGGGACTAGCGGGAGGCCTACCCAAGAGACCCAGTACTTC; CDR3 protein: CASSLGTSGRPTQETQYF
clone size: NA; V gene: TRBV5-1; D gene: TRBD2; J gene: TRBJ2-1; CDR3 DNA: TGCGCCAGCAGCTTGTTCCTAGCGGGAGGGTTGGACAATGAGCAGTTCTTC; CDR3 protein: CASSLFLAGGLDNEQFF
clone size: NA; V gene: TRBV2; D gene: NA; J gene: TRBJ2-7; CDR3 DNA: TGTGCCAGCCACACAGGCGAACTCTCCTACGAGCAGTACTTC; CDR3 protein: CASHTGELSYEQYF
clone size: NA; V gene: TRBV5-6; D gene: TRBD2; J gene: TRBJ2-1; CDR3 DNA: TGTGCCAGCAGCCCAATTAGCGGGAGAGCGAATGAGCAGTTCTTC; CDR3 protein: CASSPISGRANEQFF
clone size: NA; V gene: TRBV27; D gene: TRBD2; J gene: TRBJ2-2; CDR3 DNA: TGTGCCAGCAGTTTACGCGTTCCGGGACTAGCGGGAGAAAAAACCGGGGAGCTGTTTTTT; CDR3 protein: CASSLRVPGLAGEKTGELFF
clone size: few; V gene: TRBV6-5; D gene: NA; J gene: TRBJ1-2; CDR3 DNA: TGTGCCAGCAGTTACATTGGGACTTATGGCTACACCTTC; CDR3 protein: CASSYIGTYGYTF
clone size: few; V gene: TRBV30; D gene: NA; J gene: TRBJ2-3; CDR3 DNA: TGTGCCTGGAAAGGGGGAGGTAGAGATACGCAGTATTTT; CDR3 protein: CAWKGGGRDTQYF
clone size: NA; V gene: TRBV19; D gene: TRBD1; J gene: TRBJ1-3; CDR3 DNA: TGTGCCAGTAGTGCGACAGGGGGCGGTGGAAACACCATATATTTT; CDR3 protein: CASSATGGGGNTIYF
clone size: NA; V gene: TRBV18; D gene: NA; J gene: TRBJ2-7; CDR3 DNA: TGTGCCAGCTCACCTCAACCCGACGAGCAGTACTTC; CDR3 protein: CASSPQPDEQYF
clone size: NA; V gene: TRBV5-1; D gene: TRBD1; J gene: TRBJ2-5; CDR3 DNA: TGCGCCAGCAGCTTGGCCGACCAGGGGGCCGAGACCCAGTACTTC; CDR3 protein: CASSLADQGAETQYF
clone size: NA; V gene: TRBV18; D gene: NA; J gene: TRBJ1-2; CDR3 DNA: TGTGCCAGCTCACCAGGGGGCGCAGGCTATGGCTACACCTTC; CDR3 protein: CASSPGGAGYGYTF